This T cell receptor (beta chain) was identified in a study of molecular identifiers for immune sequencing clone quantification (dated by TCRdb to 2016 to 2019). Context from the whole study: For a replicate experiment, RNA from roughly 20,000 or 100,000 naive CD8 T cells was divided into five aliquots, and four of the five aliquots were sequenced. The study was a methods study using CD8 T cells to benchmark molecular-identifier clustering-based TCR repertoire sequencing (MIDCIRS) and TCR RNA copy counting.

The germline V gene encodes CDR1 DFQATT and CDR2 SNEGSKA (reference sequence). From the cysteine through the phenylalanine, the CDR3 covers 14 amino acids. Kept here is only the CDR3 DNA, which spans 42 bases and is read in frame from base 1. Deletion took 3 bases off V and 0 bases off J, with a span of 12 bases between the germline ends. Naive CD8 T cell libraries were made from roughly 21,000 to 960,000 sorted cells using 10%, 30% or 50% of purified RNA. Naive CD8 T cells, defined as CD8+CD4-CCR7+CD45RA+, were FACS-sorted into RLT Plus buffer on a BD FACSAria II. To test detection sensitivity, Jurkat RNA equal to approximately ten TCR copies was added to samples of about 19,000-1,100,000 naive CD8 T cells. CD8 T cells were enriched with RosetteSep CD8+ T Cell Enrichment Cocktail and Ficoll-Paque, followed by ACK red cell lysis. The full study reports these points: Highly expanded clone sizes could be underestimated if identical TCR molecules share a barcode. Without barcode sub-clustering, chimeric consensus sequences inflated TCR diversity; chimeras reached as high as 47%. Modeling gave approximately 3 recovered TCR RNA copies per cell versus about ten by digital PCR, implying 25% to 30% capture efficiency. Spiked-in Jurkat TCR RNA equivalent to a single cell was reported to be detectable even among 850,000 to 1,000,000 naive CD8 T cells. The naive libraries included spiked-in Jurkat TCR RNA (approximately ten copies' worth), and this RNA is not part of the donor repertoire. In CMV-specific effector cells, clones with more than 20 RNA copies accounted for over 98% of molecules, whereas in naive cells such clones accounted for under 1%.

Library preparation was by PCR. Instrument on record: NextSeq 500. Bulk TCR libraries were prepared as previously described, using TCR primers listed in Table S5. Purification of total RNA was performed with the Qiagen AllPrep DNA/RNA kit. Reads from multiple sequencing runs of the same library were pooled before analysis. Turning to the authors' computational methods: Only reads with exact TCR constant sequence were kept, trimmed to 150 nt, and grouped by their 12-nt molecular barcodes. Reads within each barcode group were sub-clustered using a 15% Levenshtein threshold, and quality-weighted consensus sequences were constructed for each RNA molecule. Non-functional sequences were excluded, and lower-count sequences lying one edit away from another sequence were also excluded. On the basis of fitting two negative binomial distributions, barcode sub-clusters with fewer than 20% of the maximum read count were discarded. In TCRdb, the public reads were trimmed at Q25 with fastp and aligned with MiXCR, with productive beta chains retained. Identical CDR3 protein sequences are pooled into one entry, listed with their most common genes and DNA. TCRdb assigned the V and J calls; the authors' analysis was not used. The sample has fewer than 350,000 distinct CDR3 sequences on record, about a quarter of them singletons. The top ten hold 0.74% of the sample.

The sample holds a few counts of this clonotype. No antigen is known for it. Base quality data are lacking; no much larger clone is found one base away. The chain is encoded by TRBV20-1 joined to TRBJ2-7, and the D gene may be TRBD1, 6 bases matching. The material sequenced was naive CD8+ T cells from blood, with Jurkat cell RNA spiked in. The sample's cell subset or site label, decoded: FACS-sorted CD8+CD4-CCR7+CD45RA+ naive T cells. This TCR was sampled from a human donor in good health. Some libraries in this study had Jurkat cell RNA spiked in. CDR3 sequence: CSASRRQDSYEQYF. The DNA is as follows: TGCAGTGCTAGCCGAAGACAGGACTCCTACGAGCAGTACTTC.